This entry concerns a single T cell receptor beta chain. Antigen: not known. The CDR3 has 13 residues. CDR1 and CDR2 (germline): SQVTM, ANQGSEA. Between the trimmed V and J ends, which lost 0 bases and 4 bases, there was a span of 9 bases. This sample is part of a study of shared clonotypes between healthy human individuals. The wider study: Used for every donor were three CD4 naive, three CD4 memory, two CD8 naive and one CD8 memory plate. Study conclusions and caveats: Even with large depth, rarefaction showed that sorted-subset sequencing was incomplete. Larger richness was generally estimated for naive than memory subsets.

CD45RO-negative, CCR7-selected cells formed the naive CD8 fraction, which excluded terminally differentiated effector memory CD45RA+ cells. Each donor was a Caucasian adult residing in Nashville, Tennessee. Measured with immunoSEQ multiplex PCR; TCRdb has only the in-frame clones, and not every one. The table lists millions of clones, around 96% of them singletons, with around 1.1% in the top ten. The receptor was derived from a man in his late teens or twenties in good health. The sequenced material came from naive CD8+ T cells sorted from blood. The chain has TRBV29-1 and TRBJ1-1; D is perhaps TRBD1 (5 bases). In DNA, the CDR3 is TGCAGCGTTGAAGAGGGGGTGGGCACTGAAGCTTTCTTT. Its translation is CSVEEGVGTEAFF.